One and the same sample provided the 17 T cell receptor beta chains below, sequenced in a study of cytomegalovirus exposure and HLA in healthy donors. Primers for the PCR totalled 60 Vbeta and 13 Jbeta. The table came from immunoSEQ multiplex PCR; TCRdb's copy has only in-frame clones and leaves some out. The data show some 150,000 clones, approximately 79% seen once. Specimen: PBMCs. Every receptor here comes from a male donor in good health and CMV-seronegative.

The chain couples TRBV4-3 to TRBJ1-3; D unclear. Looked up from germline, CDR1 is LGHNA and CDR2 is YSLEER. The CDR3 consists of 17 residues. Trimming left V 1 base short and J 6 bases short, with 19 bases between. CDR3 sequence reads: CASSQGPGSTTSNTIYF. The DNA for the CDR3 is TGCGCCAGCAGCCAAGGTCCCGGTAGCACCACCTCAAACACCATATATTTT.

V is TRBV5-4 and J is TRBJ2-3; 15 bases are shared with TRBD2. This CDR3 has 18 residues. CDR1 SGHNT and CDR2 YYREEE come from the germline V gene (reference sequence). V lost 4 bases and J lost 1; bases outside the gene matches: 7. CDR3 region: CASSPGTSGRYGTDTQYF. Written as DNA, the CDR3 is TGTGCCAGCAGCCCTGGGACTAGCGGGAGGTACGGCACAGATACGCAGTATTTT.

The chain joins TRBV5-1 to TRBJ1-3, with D perhaps TRBD1 (6 bases). V was pared by 4 bases and J by 4 bases, with 15 bases between. Germline V CDR1 and CDR2: SGHRS, YFSETQ. The CDR3 contains 15 residues. CDR3 protein: CASSPTAGGGNTIYF. The CDR3 region has the DNA TGCGCCAGCAGCCCCACCGCGGGGGGCGGAAACACCATATATTTT.

In the case of this clone: The junction departs from the called germline gene at one end, perhaps through a read error. The chain employs TRBV10-3 and TRBJ1-5; no reliable D call. In germline, CDR1 is ENHRY, CDR2 SYGVKD. The CDR3 loop spans 13 amino acids. The CDR3 DNA follows: TGTGCCATCGGTGACACCCGTGACATGTCCCAGCATTTT. Translating it yields CAIGDTRDMSQHF.

The rearrangement uses TRBV2 and TRBJ1-6, with 7 bases that match TRBD1. Germline assignment: CDR1 SNHLY and CDR2 FYNNEI. The CDR3 is made up of 13 amino acids. V dropped 6 bases and J dropped 7; count of bases not matched to a gene: 3. CDR3 DNA: TGTGCCAGCAGCCCGACAGGGAATTCACCCCTCCACTTT. This sequence encodes CASSPTGNSPLHF.

This chain uses TRBV4-1 with TRBJ2-3, with D unresolved. The CDR3 loop spans 13 amino acids. Germline V gene data show CDR1 as MGHRA and CDR2 as YSYEKL. Trimming removed 1 base from V and 4 bases from J, with 6 bases in between. The CDR3 here is CASSQGRADTQYF. In nucleotides, the CDR3 is TGCGCCAGCAGCCAAGGTCGAGCAGATACGCAGTATTTT.

V gene TRBV30 combines with J gene TRBJ2-3; TRBD2 matches at 11 bases. This CDR3 has 16 amino acids. The germline V gene encodes CDR1 GTSNPN and CDR2 SVGIG (reference sequence). V lost 0 bases to trimming and J lost 3 bases; unmatched junction nucleotides: 5. The CDR3 DNA follows: TGTGCCTGGAGTGTTACTAGCGGGAGATATACAGATACGCAGTATTTT. This gives the protein CAWSVTSGRYTDTQYF. The full variable domain, with the rest looked up from reference TRBV30 and TRBJ2-3, is SQTIHQWPATLVQPVGSPLSLECTVEGTSNPNLYWYRQAAGRGLQLLFYSVGIGQISSEVPQNLSASRPQDRQFILSSKKLLLSDSGFYLCAWSVTSGRYTDTQYFGPGTRLTVL.

The V call is TRBV5-8, the J call TRBJ2-7; possible D gene TRBD1, 6 bases. This CDR3 region has 14 residues. Germline lookup yields CDR1 SGHTS and CDR2 YDEGEE. V lost 4 bases to trimming and J lost 3 bases, with 14 bases between them. This CDR3 reads CASSANGQYYEQYF. The CDR3 DNA follows: TGTGCCAGCAGCGCTAACGGACAGTACTACGAGCAGTACTTC.

This clone was observed a few times. This rearrangement joins TRBV29-1 to TRBJ1-5; no firm D call. Germline loops: CDR1 SQVTM, CDR2 ANQGSEA. With 4 bases removed from V and 3 bases from J, the gap between germline ends came to 10 bases. This CDR3 region has 13 residues. The chain's CDR3 is CSVARSPNQPQHF. The CDR3 DNA reads TGCAGCGTTGCCCGGTCCCCCAATCAGCCCCAGCATTTT.

The genes are TRBV10-3 and TRBJ1-5, with 7 bases aligning to TRBD1. Trimming at V came to 6 bases and at J to 3 bases, leaving 5 bases not matched to a gene. Germline V CDR1 and CDR2: ENHRY, SYGVKD. CDR3 length: 14 residues. CDR3 in amino acids: CAISQGGPNQPQHF. CDR3 DNA: TGTGCCATCAGCCAGGGGGGCCCCAATCAGCCCCAGCATTTT.

The chain links TRBV5-1 to TRBJ1-4, with 8 bases lining up with TRBD1. There are 17 residues in the CDR3. CDR1 and CDR2 from the germline V gene are SGHRS and YFSETQ. Trimming cost V 5 bases and J 4 bases; bases outside gene matches: 13. CDR3 region: CASSPGLPGTGNEKLFF. CDR3 bases: TGCGCCAGCAGTCCCGGACTACCCGGGACAGGTAATGAAAAACTGTTTTTT.

The CDR3 loop reads CAISEGWSTEAFF. The CDR3, as DNA: TGTGCCATCAGTGAGGGTTGGAGCACTGAAGCTTTCTTT. The chain has TRBV10-3 and TRBJ1-1, with no clear D. CDR1 and CDR2 from the germline V gene are ENHRY and SYGVKD. V was shortened by 2 bases and J by 4 bases, with 8 bases between the two germline ends. CDR3 length: 13 amino acids.

This chain uses TRBV10-3 with TRBJ2-7; perhaps TRBD2 as D (5 bases). CDR1 is ENHRY, CDR2 SYGVKD, per germline. This CDR3 region has 15 residues. The V end lost 7 bases, the J end lost 2 bases, and 18 bases lay between the germline ends. The DNA of the CDR3 is TGTGCCATCATCGGAGCGGCTAGATCGGCCTACGAGCAGTACTTC. The encoded protein is CAIIGAARSAYEQYF.

The chain uses TRBV15 and TRBJ1-2; a weak D match, TRBD1 (5 bases). Between the trimmed V and J ends, which lost 3 bases and 0 bases, there was a span of 14 bases. The germline CDR1 and CDR2 sequences are LNHNV and YYDKDF (reference sequence). The CDR3 consists of 16 residues. The CDR3 nucleotides read TGTGCCACCAGCAGGTACACGACAGAGTCTAACTATGGCTACACCTTC. This gives the protein CATSRYTTESNYGYTF.

The chain couples TRBV5-5 to TRBJ1-2, with a tentative D call TRBD1 (6 bases). From germline, CDR1 is SGHKS and CDR2 YYEKEE (reference sequence). CDR3 length: 15 amino acids. Trimming took 0 bases from V and 4 from J, leaving 13 bases between them. The CDR3, as DNA: TGTGCCAGCAGCTTGGCGGACAGAATCCGCTATGGCTACACCTTC. Translating it yields CASSLADRIRYGYTF.

The J gene is TRBJ2-1, the V gene TRBV11-2; 9 bases align to TRBD2. The CDR3 consists of 17 residues. CDR1 and CDR2 from the germline V gene are SGHAT and FQNNGV. With V trimmed by 1 base and J by 7 bases, 11 bases remained unmatched. CDR3 amino acids: CASSLGSKGGRGNEQFF. DNA for the CDR3: TGTGCCAGCAGCTTAGGCTCTAAGGGCGGGAGGGGAAATGAGCAGTTCTTC.

DNA of the CDR3: TGTGCCAGCAGGCCTAGCGGCACTAGCACAGATACGCAGTATTTT. Translating it yields CASRPSGTSTDTQYF. The chain links TRBV7-9 to TRBJ2-3, with 7 bases identical to TRBD2. The ends lost 6 bases at V and 0 bases at J; junction bases unmatched: 6. In germline, CDR1 is SEHNR, CDR2 FQNEAQ (reference sequence). The CDR3 loop spans 15 amino acids.